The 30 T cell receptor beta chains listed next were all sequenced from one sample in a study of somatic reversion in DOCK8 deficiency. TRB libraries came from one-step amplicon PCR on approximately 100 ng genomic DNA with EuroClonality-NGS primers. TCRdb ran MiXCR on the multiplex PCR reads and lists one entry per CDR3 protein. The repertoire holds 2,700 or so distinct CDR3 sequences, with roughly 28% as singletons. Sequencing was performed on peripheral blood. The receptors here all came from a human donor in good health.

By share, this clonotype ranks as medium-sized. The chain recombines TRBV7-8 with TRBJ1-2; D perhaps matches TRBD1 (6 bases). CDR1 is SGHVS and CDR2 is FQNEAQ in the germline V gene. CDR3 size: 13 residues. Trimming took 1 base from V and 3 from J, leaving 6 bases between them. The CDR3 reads CASSLGQDYGYTF. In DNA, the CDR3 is TGTGCCAGCAGCTTAGGACAGGACTATGGCTACACCTTC.

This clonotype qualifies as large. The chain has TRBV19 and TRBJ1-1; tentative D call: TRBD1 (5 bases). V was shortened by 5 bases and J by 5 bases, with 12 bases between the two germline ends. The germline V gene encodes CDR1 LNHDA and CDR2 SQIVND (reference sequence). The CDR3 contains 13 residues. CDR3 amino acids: CASSSDGGTEAFF. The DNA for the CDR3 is TGTGCCAGTAGTTCTGACGGGGGGACTGAAGCTTTCTTT.

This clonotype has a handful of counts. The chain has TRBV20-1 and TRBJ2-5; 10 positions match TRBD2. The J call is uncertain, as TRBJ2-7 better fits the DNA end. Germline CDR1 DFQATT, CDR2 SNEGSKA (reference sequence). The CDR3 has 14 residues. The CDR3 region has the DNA TGCAGTGCTATCCGTAGCGGGAGGCCCGGCGAGCAGTACTTC. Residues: CSAIRSGRPGEQYF.

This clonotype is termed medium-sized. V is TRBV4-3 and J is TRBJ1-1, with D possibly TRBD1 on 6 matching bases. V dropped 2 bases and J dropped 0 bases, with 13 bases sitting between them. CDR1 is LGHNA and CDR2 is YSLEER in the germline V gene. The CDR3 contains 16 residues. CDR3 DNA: TGCGCCAGCAGCCAAACGGGGGCAGGAATGAACACTGAAGCTTTCTTT. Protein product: CASSQTGAGMNTEAFF.

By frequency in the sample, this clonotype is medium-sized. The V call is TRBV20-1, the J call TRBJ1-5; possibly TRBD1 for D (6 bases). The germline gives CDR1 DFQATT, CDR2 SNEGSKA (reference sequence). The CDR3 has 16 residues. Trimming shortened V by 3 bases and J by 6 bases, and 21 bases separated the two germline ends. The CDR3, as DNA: TGCAGTGCTAGCCCCATGCGGGGGGCCAGCCGTCAGCCCCAGCATTTT. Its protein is CSASPMRGASRQPQHF.

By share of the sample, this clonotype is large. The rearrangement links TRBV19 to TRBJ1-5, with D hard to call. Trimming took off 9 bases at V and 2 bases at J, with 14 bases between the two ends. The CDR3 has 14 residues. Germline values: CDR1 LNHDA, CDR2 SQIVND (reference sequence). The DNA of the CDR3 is TGTGCCAGCTCAGGAGCTTCGGGCAATCAGCCCCAGCATTTT. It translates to CASSGASGNQPQHF.

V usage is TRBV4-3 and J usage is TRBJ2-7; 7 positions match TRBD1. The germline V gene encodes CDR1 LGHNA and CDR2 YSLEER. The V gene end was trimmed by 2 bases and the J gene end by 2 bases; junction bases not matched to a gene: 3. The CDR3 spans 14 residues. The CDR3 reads CASSQRTGPYEQYF. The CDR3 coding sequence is TGCGCCAGCAGCCAACGGACAGGCCCCTACGAGCAGTACTTC.

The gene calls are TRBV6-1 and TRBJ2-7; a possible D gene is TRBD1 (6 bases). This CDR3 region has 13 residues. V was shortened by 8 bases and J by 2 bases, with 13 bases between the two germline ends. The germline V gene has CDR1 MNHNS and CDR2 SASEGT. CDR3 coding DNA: TGTGCCAGCCGTGCTGGGACAACCTACGAGCAGTACTTC. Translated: CASRAGTTYEQYF.

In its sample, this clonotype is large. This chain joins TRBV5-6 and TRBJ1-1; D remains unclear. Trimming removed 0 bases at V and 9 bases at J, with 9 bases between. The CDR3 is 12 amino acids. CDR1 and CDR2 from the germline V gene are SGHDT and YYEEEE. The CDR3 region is CASSLGGQKAFF. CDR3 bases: TGTGCCAGCAGCTTGGGGGGTCAGAAAGCTTTCTTT.

CDR3 residues: CASSNSGGTLAGELFF. The CDR3 DNA sequence: TGTGCCAGCAGCAACAGCGGGGGAACTCTGGCCGGGGAGCTGTTTTTT. This chain joins TRBV2 and TRBJ2-2, with TRBD2 matching over 8 bases. From germline, CDR1 is SNHLY and CDR2 FYNNEI. The CDR3 length is 16 residues. Unmatched junction bases numbered 12, after V lost 6 bases and J lost 6 bases.

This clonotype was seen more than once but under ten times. CDR3 residues: CASQRANTGELFF. The DNA for the CDR3 is TGCGCCAGCCAACGGGCGAACACCGGGGAGCTGTTTTTT. This chain connects TRBV5-1 to TRBJ2-2, with D hard to call. Trimming shortened V by 7 bases and J by 0 bases, and 7 bases separated the two germline ends. The CDR3 extends over 13 amino acids. Germline V gene data show CDR1 as SGHRS and CDR2 as YFSETQ.

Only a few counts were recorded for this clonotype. The CDR3 bases are TGTGCCAGCAGCTTAGGGGGCAATTGGAACACTGAAGCTTTCTTT. Amino acids: CASSLGGNWNTEAFF. The rearrangement joins TRBV7-6 to TRBJ1-1, with D tentatively TRBD1 (5 bases). The CDR3 is 15 residues long. CDR1 SGHVS and CDR2 FNYEAQ come from the germline V gene. V lost 1 base and J 1 base, leaving 10 bases between the germline ends.

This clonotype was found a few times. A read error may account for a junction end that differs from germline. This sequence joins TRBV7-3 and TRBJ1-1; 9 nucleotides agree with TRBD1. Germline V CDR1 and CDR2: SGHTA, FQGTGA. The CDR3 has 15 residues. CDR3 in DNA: TGTGCCAGCAGCCTAACGACAGGGGGGAACACTGAAGCTTTCTTT. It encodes CASSLTTGGNTEAFF.

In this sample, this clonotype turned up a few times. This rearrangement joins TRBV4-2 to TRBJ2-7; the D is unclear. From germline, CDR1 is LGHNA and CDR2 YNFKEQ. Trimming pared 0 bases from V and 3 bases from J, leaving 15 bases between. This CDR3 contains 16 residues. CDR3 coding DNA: TGTGCCAGCAGCCAAGACCCAAAAGGAGCCCTCTACGAGCAGTACTTC. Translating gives CASSQDPKGALYEQYF.

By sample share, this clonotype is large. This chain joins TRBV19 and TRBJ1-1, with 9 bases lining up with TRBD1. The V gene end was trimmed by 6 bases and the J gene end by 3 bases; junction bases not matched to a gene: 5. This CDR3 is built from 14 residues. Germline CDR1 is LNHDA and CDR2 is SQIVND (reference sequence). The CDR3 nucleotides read TGTGCCAGTAGCACGACAGGGGGAGACACTGAAGCTTTCTTT. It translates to CASSTTGGDTEAFF.

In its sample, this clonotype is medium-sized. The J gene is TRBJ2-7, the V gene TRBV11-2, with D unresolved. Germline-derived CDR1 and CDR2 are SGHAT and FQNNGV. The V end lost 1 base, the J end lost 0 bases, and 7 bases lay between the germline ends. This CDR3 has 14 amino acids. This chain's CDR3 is CASSLGGSSYEQYF. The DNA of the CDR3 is TGTGCCAGCAGCTTAGGCGGCTCCTCCTACGAGCAGTACTTC.

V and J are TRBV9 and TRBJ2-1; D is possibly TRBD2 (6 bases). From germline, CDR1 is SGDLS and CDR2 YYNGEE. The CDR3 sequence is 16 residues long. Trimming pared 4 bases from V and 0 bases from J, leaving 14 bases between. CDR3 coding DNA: TGTGCCAGCAGCCCCCCCCCGACTAGCTCCTACAATGAGCAGTTCTTC. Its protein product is CASSPPPTSSYNEQFF.

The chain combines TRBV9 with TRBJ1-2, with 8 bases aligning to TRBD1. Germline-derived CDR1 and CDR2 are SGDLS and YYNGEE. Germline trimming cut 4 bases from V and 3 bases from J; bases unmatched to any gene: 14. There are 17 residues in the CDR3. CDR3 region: CASSRPGTGELDYGYTF. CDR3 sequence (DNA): TGTGCCAGCAGCAGGCCCGGGACAGGCGAGCTAGACTATGGCTACACCTTC.

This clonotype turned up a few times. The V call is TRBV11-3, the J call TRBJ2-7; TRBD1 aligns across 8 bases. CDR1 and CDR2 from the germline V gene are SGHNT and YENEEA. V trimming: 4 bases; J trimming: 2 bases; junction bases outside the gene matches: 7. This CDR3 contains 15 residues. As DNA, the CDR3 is TGTGCCAGCAGCTCAACCGGGACAGGCCCCTACGAGCAGTACTTC. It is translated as CASSSTGTGPYEQYF.

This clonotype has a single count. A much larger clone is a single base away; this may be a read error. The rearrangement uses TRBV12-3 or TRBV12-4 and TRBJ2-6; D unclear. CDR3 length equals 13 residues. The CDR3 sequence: CAGSLSGANVLTF. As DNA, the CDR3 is TGTGCCGGCAGTTTATCTGGGGCCAACGTCCTGACTTTC.

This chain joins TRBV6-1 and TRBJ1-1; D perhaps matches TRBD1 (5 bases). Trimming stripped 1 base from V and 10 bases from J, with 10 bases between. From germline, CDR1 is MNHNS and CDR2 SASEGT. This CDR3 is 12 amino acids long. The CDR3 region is CASSEGTGGAFF. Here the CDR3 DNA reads TGTGCCAGCAGTGAAGGAACAGGAGGAGCTTTCTTT.

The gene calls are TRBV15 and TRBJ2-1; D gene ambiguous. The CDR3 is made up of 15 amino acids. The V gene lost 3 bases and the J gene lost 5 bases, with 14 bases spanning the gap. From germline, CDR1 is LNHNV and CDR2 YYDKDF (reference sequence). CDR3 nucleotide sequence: TGTGCCACCAGCAGGGCCCCTTCAGCGAACAATGAGCAGTTCTTC. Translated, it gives CATSRAPSANNEQFF.

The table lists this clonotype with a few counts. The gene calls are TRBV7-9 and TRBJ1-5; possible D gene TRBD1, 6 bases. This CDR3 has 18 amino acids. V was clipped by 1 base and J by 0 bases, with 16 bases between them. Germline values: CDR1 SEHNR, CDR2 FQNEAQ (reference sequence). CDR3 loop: CASSLDTGFLGSNQPQHF. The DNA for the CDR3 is TGTGCCAGCAGCTTAGATACAGGGTTCCTTGGTAGCAATCAGCCCCAGCATTTT.

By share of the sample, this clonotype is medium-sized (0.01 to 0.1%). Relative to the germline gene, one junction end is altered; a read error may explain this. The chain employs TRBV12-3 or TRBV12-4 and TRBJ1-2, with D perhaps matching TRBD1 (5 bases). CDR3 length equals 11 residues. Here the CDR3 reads CASSSPHRLGF. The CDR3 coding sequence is TGTGCCAGCAGTTCCCCCCACAGGTTGGGGTTC.

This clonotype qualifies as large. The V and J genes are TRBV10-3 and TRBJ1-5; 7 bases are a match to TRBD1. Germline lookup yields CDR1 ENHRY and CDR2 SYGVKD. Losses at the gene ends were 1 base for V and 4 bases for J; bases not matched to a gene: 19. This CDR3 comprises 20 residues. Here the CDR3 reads CAISELVVPTRNRGNQPQHF. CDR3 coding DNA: TGTGCCATCAGTGAGTTGGTCGTCCCCACCCGAAACAGGGGTAATCAGCCCCAGCATTTT.

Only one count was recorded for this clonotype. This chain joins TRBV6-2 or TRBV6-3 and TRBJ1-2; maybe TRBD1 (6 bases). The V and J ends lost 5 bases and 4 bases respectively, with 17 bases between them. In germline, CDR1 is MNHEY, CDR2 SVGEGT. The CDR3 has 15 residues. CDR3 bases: TGTGCCAGCAGTCAAGTCCGGGACACCGGCTATGGCTACACCTTC. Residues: CASSQVRDTGYGYTF.

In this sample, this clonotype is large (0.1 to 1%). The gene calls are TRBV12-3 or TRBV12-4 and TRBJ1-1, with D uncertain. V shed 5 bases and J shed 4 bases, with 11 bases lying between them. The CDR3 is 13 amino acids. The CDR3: CASSLTSSTEAFF. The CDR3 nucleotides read TGTGCCAGCAGTCTCACGTCGAGCACTGAAGCTTTCTTT.

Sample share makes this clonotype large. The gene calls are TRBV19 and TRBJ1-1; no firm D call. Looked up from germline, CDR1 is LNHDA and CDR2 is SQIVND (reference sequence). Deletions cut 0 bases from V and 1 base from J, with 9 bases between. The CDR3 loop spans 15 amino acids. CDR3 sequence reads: CASSIDLGGNTEAFF. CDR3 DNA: TGTGCCAGTAGTATAGATCTTGGAGGGAACACTGAAGCTTTCTTT.

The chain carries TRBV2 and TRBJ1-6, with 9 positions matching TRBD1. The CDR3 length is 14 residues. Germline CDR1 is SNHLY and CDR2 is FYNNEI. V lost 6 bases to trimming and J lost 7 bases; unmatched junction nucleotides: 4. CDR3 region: CASRAGTGNSPLHF. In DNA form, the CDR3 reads TGTGCCAGCAGGGCCGGGACAGGGAATTCACCCCTCCACTTT.

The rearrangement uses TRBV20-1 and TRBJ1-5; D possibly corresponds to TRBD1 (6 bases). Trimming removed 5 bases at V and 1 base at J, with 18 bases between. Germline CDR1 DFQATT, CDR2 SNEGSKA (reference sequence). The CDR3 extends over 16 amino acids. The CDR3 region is CSAGSGGPGSNQPQHF. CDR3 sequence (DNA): TGCAGTGCTGGGTCGGGGGGCCCTGGAAGCAATCAGCCCCAGCATTTT.